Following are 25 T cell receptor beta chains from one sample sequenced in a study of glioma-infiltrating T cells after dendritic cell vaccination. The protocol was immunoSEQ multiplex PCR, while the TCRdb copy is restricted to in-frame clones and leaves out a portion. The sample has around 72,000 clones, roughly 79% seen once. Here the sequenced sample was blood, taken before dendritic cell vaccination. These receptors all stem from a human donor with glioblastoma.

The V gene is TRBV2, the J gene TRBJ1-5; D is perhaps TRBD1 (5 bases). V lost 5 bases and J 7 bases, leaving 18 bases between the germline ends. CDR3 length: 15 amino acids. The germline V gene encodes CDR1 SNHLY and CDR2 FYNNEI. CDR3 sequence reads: CASSNAGPLGQPQHF. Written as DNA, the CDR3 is TGTGCCAGCAGTAATGCAGGGCCCCTAGGCCAGCCCCAGCATTTT.

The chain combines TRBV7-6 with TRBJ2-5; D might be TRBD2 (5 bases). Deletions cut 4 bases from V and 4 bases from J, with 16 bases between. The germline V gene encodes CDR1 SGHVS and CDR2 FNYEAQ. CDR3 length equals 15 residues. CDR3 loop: CASSSDGKSGETQYF. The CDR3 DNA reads TGTGCCAGCAGCTCCGACGGGAAGTCGGGAGAGACCCAGTACTTC.

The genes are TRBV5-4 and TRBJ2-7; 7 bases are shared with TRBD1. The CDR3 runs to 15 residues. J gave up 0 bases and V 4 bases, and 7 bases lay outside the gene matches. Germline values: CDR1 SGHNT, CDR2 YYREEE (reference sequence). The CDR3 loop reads CASSPGTDNSYEQYF. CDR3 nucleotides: TGTGCCAGCAGCCCCGGGACAGACAACTCCTACGAGCAGTACTTC. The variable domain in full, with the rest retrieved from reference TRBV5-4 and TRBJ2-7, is ETGVTQSPTHLIKTRGQQVTLRCSSQSGHNTVSWYQQALGQGPQFIFQYYREEENGRGNFPPRFSGLQFPNYSSELNVNALELDDSALYLCASSPGTDNSYEQYFGPGTRLTVT.

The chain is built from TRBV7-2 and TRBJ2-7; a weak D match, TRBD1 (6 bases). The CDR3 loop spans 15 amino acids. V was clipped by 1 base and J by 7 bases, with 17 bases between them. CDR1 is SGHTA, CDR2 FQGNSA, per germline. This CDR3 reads CASSLVGQGNREQYF. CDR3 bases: TGTGCCAGCAGCTTAGTAGGTCAGGGGAATCGGGAGCAGTACTTC.

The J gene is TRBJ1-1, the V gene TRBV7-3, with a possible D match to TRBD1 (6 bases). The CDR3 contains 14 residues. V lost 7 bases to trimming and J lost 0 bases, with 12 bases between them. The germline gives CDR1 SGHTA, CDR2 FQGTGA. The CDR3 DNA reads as TGTGCCAGCAAGATGGGACATATGAACACTGAAGCTTTCTTT. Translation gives CASKMGHMNTEAFF.

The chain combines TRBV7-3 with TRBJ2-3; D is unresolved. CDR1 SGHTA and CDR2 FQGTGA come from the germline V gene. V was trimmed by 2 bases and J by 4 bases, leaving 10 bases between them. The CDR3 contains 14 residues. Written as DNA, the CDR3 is TGTGCCAGCAGCTTAGGCGGTAGGCCAGATACGCAGTATTTT. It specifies CASSLGGRPDTQYF.

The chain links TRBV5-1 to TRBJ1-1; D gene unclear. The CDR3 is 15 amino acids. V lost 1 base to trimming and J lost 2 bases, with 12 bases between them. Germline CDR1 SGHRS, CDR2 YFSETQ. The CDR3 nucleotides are TGCGCCAGCAGCTTGTTGAACGGAGGAAACACTGAAGCTTTCTTT. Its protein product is CASSLLNGGNTEAFF. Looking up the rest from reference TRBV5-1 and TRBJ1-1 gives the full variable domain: KAGVTQTPRYLIKTRGQQVTLSCSPISGHRSVSWYQQTPGQGLQFLFEYFSETQRNKGNFPGRFSGRQFSNSRSEMNVSTLELGDSALYLCASSLLNGGNTEAFFGQGTRLTVV.

CDR3 in amino acids: CAWTRDSYSPLHF. In DNA form, the CDR3 reads TGTGCCTGGACCCGGGACAGCTATTCACCCCTCCACTTT. The gene calls are TRBV30 and TRBJ1-6; 7 nucleotides align to TRBD1. The CDR3 is 13 amino acids. Unmatched junction bases numbered 5, after V lost 4 bases and J lost 8 bases. Germline V gene data show CDR1 as GTSNPN and CDR2 as SVGIG (reference sequence).

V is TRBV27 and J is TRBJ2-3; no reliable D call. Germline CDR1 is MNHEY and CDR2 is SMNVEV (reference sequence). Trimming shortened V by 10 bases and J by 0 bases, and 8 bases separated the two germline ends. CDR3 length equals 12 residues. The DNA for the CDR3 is TGTGCCACCTCGACTAGCACAGATACGCAGTATTTT. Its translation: CATSTSTDTQYF.

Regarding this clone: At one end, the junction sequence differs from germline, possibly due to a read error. The CDR3 here is CASSVVENPPQHF. The CDR3 DNA sequence: TGTGCCAGCAGTGTAGTTGAAAATCCGCCCCAGCATTTT. This chain uses TRBV6-1 with TRBJ1-5; D ambiguous. CDR1 is MNHNS, CDR2 SASEGT, per germline. CDR3 length: 13 amino acids.

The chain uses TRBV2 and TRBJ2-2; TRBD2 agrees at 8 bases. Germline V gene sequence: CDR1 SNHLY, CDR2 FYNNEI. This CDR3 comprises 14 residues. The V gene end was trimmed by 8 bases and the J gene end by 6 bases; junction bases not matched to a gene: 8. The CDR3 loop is CASLRRGEAGELFF. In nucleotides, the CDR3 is TGTGCCAGCCTCCGGCGGGGGGAAGCCGGGGAGCTGTTTTTT.

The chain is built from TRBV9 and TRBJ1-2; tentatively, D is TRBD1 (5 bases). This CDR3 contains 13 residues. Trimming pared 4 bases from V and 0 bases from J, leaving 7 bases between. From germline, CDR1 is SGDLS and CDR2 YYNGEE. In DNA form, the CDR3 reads TGTGCCAGCAGCCAAGGGGCTAACTATGGCTACACCTTC. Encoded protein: CASSQGANYGYTF.

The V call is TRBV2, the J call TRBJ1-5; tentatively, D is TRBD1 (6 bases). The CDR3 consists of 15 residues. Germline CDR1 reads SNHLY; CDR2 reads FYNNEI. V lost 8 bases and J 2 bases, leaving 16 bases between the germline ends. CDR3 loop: CASLPNREGNQPQHF. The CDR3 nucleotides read TGTGCCAGCCTACCCAACAGGGAAGGCAATCAGCCCCAGCATTTT.

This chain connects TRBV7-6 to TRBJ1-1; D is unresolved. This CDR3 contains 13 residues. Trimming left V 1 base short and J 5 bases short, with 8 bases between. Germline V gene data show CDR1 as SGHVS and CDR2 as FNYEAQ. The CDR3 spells CASSLVLSTEAFF. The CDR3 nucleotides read TGTGCCAGCAGCTTAGTGTTGTCGACTGAAGCTTTCTTT. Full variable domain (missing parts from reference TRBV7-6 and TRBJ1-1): GAGVSQSPRYKVTKRGQDVALRCDPISGHVSLYWYRQALGQGPEFLTYFNYEAQQDKSGLPNDRFSAERPEGSISTLTIQRTEQRDSAMYRCASSLVLSTEAFFGQGTRLTVV.

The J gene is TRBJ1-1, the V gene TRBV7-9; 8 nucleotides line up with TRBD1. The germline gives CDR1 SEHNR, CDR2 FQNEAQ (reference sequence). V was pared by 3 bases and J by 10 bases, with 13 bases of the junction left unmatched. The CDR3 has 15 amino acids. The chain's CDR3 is CASSFSGTGEMGAFF. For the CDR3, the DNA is TGTGCCAGCAGCTTTTCCGGGACAGGAGAAATGGGAGCTTTCTTT.

The CDR3 DNA follows: TGCAGCGTTGAATTCGTACAGGACACTGAAGCTTTCTTT. As protein: CSVEFVQDTEAFF. The chain carries TRBV29-1 and TRBJ1-1; D perhaps matches TRBD1 (5 bases). This CDR3 comprises 13 residues. The germline CDR1 and CDR2 sequences are SQVTM and ANQGSEA. V was shortened by 2 bases and J by 3 bases, with 10 bases between the two germline ends.

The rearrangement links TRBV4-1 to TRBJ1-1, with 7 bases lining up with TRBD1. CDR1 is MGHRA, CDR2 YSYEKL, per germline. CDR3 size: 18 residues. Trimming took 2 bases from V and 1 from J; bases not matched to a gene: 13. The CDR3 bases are TGCGCCAGCAGCCAATATGAAGGGGACAGCATACAGAACACTGAAGCTTTCTTT. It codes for CASSQYEGDSIQNTEAFF.

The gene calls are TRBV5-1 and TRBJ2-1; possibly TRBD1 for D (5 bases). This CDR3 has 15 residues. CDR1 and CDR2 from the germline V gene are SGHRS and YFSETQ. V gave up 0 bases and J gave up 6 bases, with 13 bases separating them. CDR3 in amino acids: CASSLGDSPSNEQFF. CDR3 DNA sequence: TGCGCCAGCAGCTTGGGCGACAGCCCTTCCAATGAGCAGTTCTTC.

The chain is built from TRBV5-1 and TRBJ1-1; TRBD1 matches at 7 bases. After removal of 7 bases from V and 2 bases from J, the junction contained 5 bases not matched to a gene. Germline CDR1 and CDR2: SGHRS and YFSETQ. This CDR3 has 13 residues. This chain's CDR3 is CASARQGNTEAFF. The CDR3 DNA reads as TGCGCCAGCGCGAGACAGGGAAACACTGAAGCTTTCTTT.

CDR3 loop: CASSQSQGAHRVSEAFF. The CDR3 DNA is TGTGCCAGCAGCCAGTCCCAGGGGGCCCATAGAGTTTCTGAAGCTTTCTTT. The chain is built from TRBV4-2 and TRBJ1-1, with TRBD1 matching over 8 bases. V was pared by 3 bases and J by 6 bases, with 15 bases of the junction left unmatched. The germline V gene has CDR1 LGHNA and CDR2 YNFKEQ. The CDR3 length is 17 residues.

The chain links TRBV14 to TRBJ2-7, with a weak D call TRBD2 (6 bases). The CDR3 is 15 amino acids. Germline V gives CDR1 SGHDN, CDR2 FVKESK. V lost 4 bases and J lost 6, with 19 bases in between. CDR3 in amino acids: CASSRRGLNGGEQYF. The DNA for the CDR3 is TGTGCCAGCAGCCGGAGGGGATTGAACGGAGGCGAGCAGTACTTC.

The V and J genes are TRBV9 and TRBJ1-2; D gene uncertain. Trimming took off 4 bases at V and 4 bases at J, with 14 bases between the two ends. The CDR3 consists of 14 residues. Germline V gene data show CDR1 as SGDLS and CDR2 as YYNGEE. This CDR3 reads CASSLETGSYGYTF. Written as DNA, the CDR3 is TGTGCCAGCAGCCTCGAGACGGGGAGCTATGGCTACACCTTC.

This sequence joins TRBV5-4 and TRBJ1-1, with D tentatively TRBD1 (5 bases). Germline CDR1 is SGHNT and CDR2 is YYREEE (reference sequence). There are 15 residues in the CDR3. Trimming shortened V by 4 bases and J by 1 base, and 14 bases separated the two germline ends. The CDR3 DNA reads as TGTGCCAGCAGCCTACCGGGACTGGGGAACACTGAAGCTTTCTTT. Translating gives CASSLPGLGNTEAFF.

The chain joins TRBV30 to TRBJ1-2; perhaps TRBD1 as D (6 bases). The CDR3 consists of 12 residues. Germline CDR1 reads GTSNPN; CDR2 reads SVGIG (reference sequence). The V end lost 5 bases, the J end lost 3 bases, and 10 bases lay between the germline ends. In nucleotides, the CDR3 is TGTGCCTGGGAACAGGGATACTATGGCTACACCTTC. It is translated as CAWEQGYYGYTF.

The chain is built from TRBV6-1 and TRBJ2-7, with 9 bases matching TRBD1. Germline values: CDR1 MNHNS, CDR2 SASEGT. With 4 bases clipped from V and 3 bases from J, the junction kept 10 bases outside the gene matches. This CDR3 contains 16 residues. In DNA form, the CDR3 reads TGTGCCAGCAGTGTCGCTGCTGGGACAGGGAGCTACGAGCAGTACTTC. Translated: CASSVAAGTGSYEQYF.